This note documents a single T cell receptor beta chain sequence. The entry originates in a study of blood T cells in healthy people across ages. CDR3 length: 14 residues. Trimming left V 9 bases short and J 4 bases short, with 18 bases between. Germline V lookup: CDR1 MDHEN, CDR2 SYDVKM. A J-beta primer mix and a sample-barcoded 5' primer were used in a second PCR of about 7 to 12 cycles. A 12-random-nucleotide template-switch adaptor tagged each cDNA molecule. TCRdb re-called the 5' RACE reads with MiXCR, one entry per CDR3 protein. The sample has approximately 1,700,000 distinct CDR3 sequences; approximately 40% are singletons.

The sample was blood. The sequence was obtained from a human donor in good health. The V gene is TRBV28, the J gene TRBJ2-5; D could derive from TRBD1 or TRBD2 (5 bases each). The CDR3 DNA is TGTGCCAGTACGACACCCGGGGCGGGAGAGACCCAGTACTTC. Its protein product is CASTTPGAGETQYF.